Below, one T cell receptor (beta chain) is given with its context. Its matching antigen is unknown. These data come from a study of Ad26.COV2.S vaccination and SARS-CoV-2 variants. Study-level findings and limits: Researchers cautioned that TCR breadth and depth analyses may have underestimated total T cell responses. Spike-specific CD8+ and CD4+ T cell responses reportedly showed substantial breadth after vaccination. Vaccine recipients surpassed placebo recipients in spike-specific TCR breadth.

The ends were cut back, 4 bases at V and 0 bases at J, with 13 bases in the middle. Germline loops: CDR1 MNHEY, CDR2 SMNVEV (reference sequence). The CDR3 is 15 amino acids. Stated treatment: around 19 received Ad26.COV2.S at low or high dose, single or two shots; five or six received placebo; per-sample allocation not given. Vaccine and placebo recipients were sampled on day 63 after the first injection. Aged 18-55 years, donor was enrolled in Boston in the early 2020s. TCRdb keeps only in-frame clones here, not all; method: immunoSEQ multiplex PCR. Of about 250,000 clones in the sample, around 87% were seen once.

The chain links TRBV27 to TRBJ2-7; tentative D call: TRBD2 (6 bases). Sample: peripheral blood, taken in a trial of Ad26.COV2.S vaccine versus placebo. The sequence derives from a person between 18 and 59 years old who received the Ad26.COV2.S COVID-19 vaccine or a placebo. The CDR3 loop reads CASSSFRGSSYEQYF. The CDR3 DNA is TGTGCCAGCAGTTCCTTCCGGGGGAGCTCCTACGAGCAGTACTTC.